This T cell receptor (beta chain) was sequenced for a study of human T cells and chemical hapten exposure. This CDR3 has 17 residues. From germline, CDR1 is SEHNR and CDR2 FQNEAQ (reference sequence). Trimming took 5 bases from V and 0 from J; bases not matched to a gene: 7. This clonotype has a count of ten or more. As for time point: healthy volunteer bleed at 2 weeks. Extraction of total RNA was performed on unfractionated whole blood. TCRdb used MiXCR to reprocess the RACE reads, holding one entry per CDR3 protein. The sample has 45,000 or so distinct CDR3 sequences, approximately 4.8% seen once. The receptor's source is a human donor in good health. Some clones in this sample may be carry-over from other donors' samples. Sequencing was done on a sample of whole blood. The chain links TRBV7-9 to TRBJ1-1; 12 bases align to TRBD1. In DNA form, the CDR3 reads TGTGCCAGCAGCCGCCTGGGACAGGGGGCAATGAACACTGAAGCTTTCTTT. Translated: CASSRLGQGAMNTEAFF.